Here is one TCR beta chain with its context. The antigen remains unidentified. MiXCR was run by TCRdb on the reads, yielding one entry per CDR3 protein. Of about 46,000 distinct CDR3 sequences in the sample, roughly a fifth were seen once. This entry is derived from a study of T cell repertoires in cytomegalovirus infection. Study-wide context: Selection of CMV epitopes for the study included recently identified HLA-C-restricted and well-studied HLA-B-restricted ones. From public TCR beta signatures came an indication of both CMV infection and matching HLA type. Findings and limits, study-wide: Frequencies of public TCR beta families were cumulated, and this identified carriers of CMV plus the relevant HLA. Dominating the ex vivo response were HLA-C-restricted CMV-specific TCR beta clonotypes.

In germline, CDR1 is SGHRS, CDR2 YFSETQ. The CDR3 covers 13 residues. The junction had 9 bases not matched to a gene; V was cut back by 8 bases and J by 6 bases. The sample was CD8+ T cells from cultured PBMCs, taken from culture after CMV antigen stimulation. The sequence came from a human donor in good health (CMV status not recorded). Some clones in this sample may be carry-over from other donors' samples. V is TRBV5-1 and J is TRBJ1-1, with 8 bases lining up with TRBD1. The CDR3 spells CASHEQGAPEAFF. The CDR3, as DNA: TGCGCCAGTCACGAGCAGGGGGCCCCTGAAGCTTTCTTT.